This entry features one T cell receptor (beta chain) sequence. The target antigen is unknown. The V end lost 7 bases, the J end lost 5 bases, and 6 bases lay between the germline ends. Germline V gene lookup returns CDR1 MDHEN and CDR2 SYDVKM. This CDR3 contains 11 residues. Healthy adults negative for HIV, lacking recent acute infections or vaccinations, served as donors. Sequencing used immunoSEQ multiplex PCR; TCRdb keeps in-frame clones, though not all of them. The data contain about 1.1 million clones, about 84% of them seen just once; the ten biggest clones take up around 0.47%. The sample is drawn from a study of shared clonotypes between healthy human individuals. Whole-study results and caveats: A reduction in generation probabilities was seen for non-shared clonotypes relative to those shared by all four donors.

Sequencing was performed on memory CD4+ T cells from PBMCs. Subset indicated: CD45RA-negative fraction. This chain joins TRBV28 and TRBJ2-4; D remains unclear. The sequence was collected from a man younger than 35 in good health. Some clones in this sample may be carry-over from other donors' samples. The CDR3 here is CASTVENIQYF. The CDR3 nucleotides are TGTGCCAGCACGGTCGAAAACATTCAGTACTTC.